The sequence of this T cell receptor beta chain was determined in a study of blood T cell repertoires in COVID-19. Study-wide background: The samples span acute and convalescent COVID-19 from the United States, Italy and Spain. The cDNA or gDNA used as material had been derived from T cells, B-cell-depleted T cells, or PBMCs.

Authors' methods: Amplified reference gene primers provided the basis for estimating nucleated cell counts. Data came from immunoSEQ multiplex PCR; TCRdb stores just in-frame clones and leaves some out. V and J calls and clone size are given by that table; D and trimming were obtained from the DNA. The data contain about 59,000 clones, 75% to 95% of them singletons. Trimming pared 2 bases from V and 7 bases from J, leaving 11 bases between. The germline V gene has CDR1 MNHEY and CDR2 SMNVEV (reference sequence). CDR3 length: 13 residues. V gene TRBV27 combines with J gene TRBJ2-5, with unresolved D. Source material: peripheral blood. The sequence came from an elderly man with acute or convalescent COVID-19. This chain's CDR3 is CASSLKSSGTQYF. Here the CDR3 DNA reads TGTGCCAGCAGTTTAAAGTCCTCCGGGACCCAGTACTTC.